Described below is a single T cell receptor beta chain sequence and its context. The antigen is undetermined. The record originates from a study of cytomegalovirus exposure and HLA in healthy donors. J gave up 6 bases and V 5 bases, and 9 bases lay outside the gene matches. CDR3 length: 16 amino acids. In germline, CDR1 is MDHEN, CDR2 SYDVKM. Study-level points and caveats: Rarity marked most TCR sequences, yet some public TCRs occurred in many donors.

PCR was performed using 60 Vbeta and 13 Jbeta primers. Repertoires were generated with immunoSEQ multiplex PCR, while TCRdb's copy carries only in-frame clones and drops some. Here the sample spans approximately 150,000 clones, approximately 76% being singletons. This TCR derives from a woman aged 18 to 35 in good health and CMV-seropositive. Sequenced material: PBMCs. The V and J genes are TRBV28 and TRBJ1-5; 11 bases match TRBD1. The CDR3 loop is CASSAPDRGLRQPQHF. CDR3 bases: TGTGCCAGCAGTGCCCCGGACAGGGGGCTGCGTCAGCCCCAGCATTTT.